The 10 T cell receptor delta chains in this list originate from one sample, sequenced in a study of gamma-delta chains in newborns, infants, children. TCRdb reran clone calling via CATT on the reads. The sample lists roughly 11,000 delta-chain clones, roughly 3.5% seen once, with roughly 8.9% in the top ten. The source material was blood. These receptors were collected from a child who was a newborn, infant or young child, either healthy, febrile or measles-vaccinated (not recorded which).

In regard to this clone: This probably arose from a read error, given a far larger clone one base away. The chain is built from TRDV2 and TRDJ1; 10 nucleotides match TRDD3. TCRdb does not report a J gene; here it was assigned by matching the DNA to germline references. CDR3 length equals 26 residues. V gave up 3 bases and J gave up 3 bases; unmatched junction bases: 39. In germline, CDR1 is GEAIGNYY, CDR2 EKD. For the CDR3, the DNA is TGTGCCTGTGACGAAATAACCAGCCCAGGGTCCAAGGGTCCATTTCGTGGCACTGGGGGATCCGATAAACTCATCTTT. Translation: CACDEITSPGSKGPFRGTGGSDKLIF.

Only a few counts were recorded for this clone. This chain connects TRDV1 to TRDJ2, with 9 bases identical to TRDD3. CDR1 is TSWWSYY, CDR2 QGS, per germline. The CDR3 contains 20 residues. V shed 4 bases, J shed 8 bases, and the junction held 23 bases outside the gene matches. Written as DNA, the CDR3 is TGTGCTCTTGGGGTTCTTCGACGGTCGCCTCTAGGGGATACGCACGCACAACTCTTCTTT. Its translation: CALGVLRRSPLGDTHAQLFF.

Details on this clone: TCRdb's protein for this DNA is that of a much larger clone and differs from the translation at residue 3, likely a read error; the protein shown is the DNA translation. The chain joins TRDV2 to TRDJ1; D tentatively fits TRDD2 or TRDD3 (6 bases each). Germline V lookup: CDR1 GEAIGNYY, CDR2 EKD. The CDR3 totals 15 residues. This CDR3 reads CARDTVLLGDSKLIF. The CDR3 DNA reads TGTGCCCGTGACACCGTCCTACTGGGAGACAGTAAACTCATCTTT.

This clone was seen a few times. V gene TRDV1 combines with J gene TRDJ1, with 7 bases aligning to TRDD3. The V segment lost 6 bases and the J segment 2 bases; nucleotides outside the gene matches: 12. CDR1 and CDR2 from the germline V gene are TSWWSYY and QGS. CDR3 length equals 16 residues. CDR3 nucleotides: TGTGCTCTTGGAGGTAAAGCGGGATACTATACCGATAAACTCATCTTT. Its translation: CALGGKAGYYTDKLIF.

This clone was picked up a small number of times. The chain is built from TRDV1 and TRDJ1; D perhaps matches TRDD3 (9 bases). The germline V gene encodes CDR1 TSWWSYY and CDR2 QGS. Deletions cut 5 bases from V and 0 bases from J, with 31 bases between. The CDR3 runs to 21 residues. The CDR3 sequence is CALGSRLPMYWGNTYTDKLIF. DNA of the CDR3: TGTGCTCTTGGGTCCCGCCTTCCTATGTACTGGGGGAACACGTACACCGATAAACTCATCTTT.

This clone has only a few counts. A much more abundant neighbour one base away suggests this may be a read error. The identical CDR3 is also encoded by other nucleotide sequences in the sample. The chain joins TRDV2 to TRDJ1; 7 positions match TRDD3. The CDR3 sequence is 18 residues long. The V gene's germline CDR1 is GEAIGNYY and CDR2 EKD. CDR3 in amino acids: CACDTLSGGSGYTDKLIF. The CDR3 region has the DNA TGTGCCTGCGACACTCTGTCCGGGGGATCCGGTTACACCGATAAACTCATCTTT.

This clone was seen a few times. For this DNA, TCRdb reports the protein of a much larger clone, which diverges at residue 6, most likely from a read error; the protein presented here is translated directly from the DNA. V gene TRDV2 combines with J gene TRDJ3; 7 positions agree with TRDD3. This CDR3 is 17 amino acids long. Germline CDR1 reads GEAIGNYY; CDR2 reads EKD. V shed 4 bases and J 4 bases; nucleotides not matched to a gene: 9. The CDR3 DNA sequence: TGTGCCTGTGATCGACCGGGGGATGAATGGGACACCCGACAGATGTTTTTC. Translation: CACDRPGDEWDTRQMFF.

This clone turned up a few times. CDR3 sequence: CASIHPNLATPPGKLIF. Here the CDR3 DNA reads TGTGCCTCTATACATCCTAATTTGGCCACCCCCCCGGGTAAACTCATCTTT. The chain uses TRDV3 and TRDJ1; possibly TRDD2 for D (5 bases). Looked up from germline, CDR1 is TVYSNPD and CDR2 is GDNSRS (reference sequence). The CDR3 has 17 amino acids. Trimming took 4 bases from V and 7 from J, leaving 31 bases between them. Supplemented by reference TRDV3 and TRDJ1, the full variable domain reads CDKVTQSSPDQTVASGSEVVLLCTYDTVYSNPDLFWYRIRPDYSFQFVFYGDNSRSEGADFTQGRFSVKHILTQKAFHLVISPVRTEDSATYYCASIHPNLATPPGKLIFGKGTRVTVEP.

A remark on this clone: Since a much larger clone is just one base distant, this may be a read error. The chain carries TRDV2 and TRDJ3, with no clear D. CDR3 length: 19 residues. Germline lookup yields CDR1 GEAIGNYY and CDR2 EKD. V lost 0 bases and J 0 bases, leaving 14 bases between the germline ends. CDR3 protein: CACDTTAPTSSWDTRQMFF. For the CDR3, the DNA is TGTGCCTGTGACACCACGGCCCCAACCTCCTCCTGGGACACCCGACAGATGTTTTTC.

This clone was found a few times. This may be a read error: a much more frequent sequence differs by one nucleotide. The chain joins TRDV2 to TRDJ3; 10 nucleotides line up with TRDD3. CDR1 is GEAIGNYY, CDR2 EKD, per germline. This CDR3 region has 15 residues. The CDR3 nucleotides are TGTGCCTGTGGCACGGTACTGGGGGATACCCGACAGATGTTTTTC. Encoded protein: CACGTVLGDTRQMFF.